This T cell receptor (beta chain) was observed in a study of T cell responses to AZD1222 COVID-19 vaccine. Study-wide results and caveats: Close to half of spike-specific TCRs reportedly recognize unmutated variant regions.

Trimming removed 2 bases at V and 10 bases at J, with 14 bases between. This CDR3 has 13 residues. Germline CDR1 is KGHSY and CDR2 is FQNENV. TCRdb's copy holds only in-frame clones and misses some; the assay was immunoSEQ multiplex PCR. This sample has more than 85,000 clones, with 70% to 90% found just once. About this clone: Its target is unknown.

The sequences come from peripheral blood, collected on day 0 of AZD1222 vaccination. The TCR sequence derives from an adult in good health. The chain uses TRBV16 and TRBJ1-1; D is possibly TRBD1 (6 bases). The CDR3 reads CASSQEQGAGAFF. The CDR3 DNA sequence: TGTGCCAGCAGCCAAGAACAGGGAGCAGGAGCTTTCTTT.